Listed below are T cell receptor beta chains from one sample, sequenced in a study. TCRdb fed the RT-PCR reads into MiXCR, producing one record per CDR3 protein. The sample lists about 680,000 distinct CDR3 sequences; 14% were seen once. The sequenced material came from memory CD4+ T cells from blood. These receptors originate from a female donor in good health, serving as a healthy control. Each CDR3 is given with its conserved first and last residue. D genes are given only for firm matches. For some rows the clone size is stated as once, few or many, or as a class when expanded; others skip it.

TGTGCCAGCAGCCCCGGACAGGGCCACACAGATACGCAGTATTTT,CASSPGQGHTDTQYF,TRBJ2-3,TRBV11-2,few,TRBD1
TGTGCCATCAGTGAGGTGGACAATGAGCAGTTCTTC,CAISEVDNEQFF,TRBJ2-1,TRBV10-3,NA,NA
TGTGCCAGTAGTAACATCGGGGCCGGGGAGCTGTTTTTT,CASSNIGAGELFF,TRBJ2-2,TRBV19,few,NA
TGTGCCACCCCCAATGGGACAGGGGTCTCTGGGGCCAACGTCCTGACTTTC,CATPNGTGVSGANVLTF,TRBJ2-6,TRBV6-1,few,TRBD1
TGCGCCAGCAGCCGGTCGACAGGCTCTGGAAACACTGAAGCTTTCTTT,CASSRSTGSGNTEAFF,TRBJ1-1,TRBV5-1,NA,NA
TGTGCCAGCAGTGAAGCCCCGGGACAGGGATTGGAAAAACTGTTTTTT,CASSEAPGQGLEKLFF,TRBJ1-4,TRBV2,NA,TRBD1
TGTGCCAGCAGCCTCCAAGTTGAAGCTTTCTTT,CASSLQVEAFF,TRBJ1-1,TRBV7-2,few,NA
TGTGCCAGCAGTTCACAGGGCCGGGATGGCTACACCTTC,CASSSQGRDGYTF,TRBJ1-2,TRBV27,NA,NA
TGTGCCAGCAGCACCAGGGAAGGCTACGAGCAGTACTTC,CASSTREGYEQYF,TRBJ2-7,TRBV7-2,NA,NA
TGTGCCAGCAGTGATCTTCAGGGCTACGAGCAGTACTTC,CASSDLQGYEQYF,TRBJ2-7,TRBV6-6,many,NA
TGTGCCAGCAACTCTGCAACTAATGAAAAACTGTTTTTT,CASNSATNEKLFF,TRBJ1-4,TRBV9,few,NA